Shown below are 17 T cell receptor beta chains from a single sample sequenced in a study of blood T cell repertoires in COVID-19 (dated by TCRdb to the early 2020s). Receptor libraries were prepared by the immunoSEQ multiplex PCR assay. TCRdb stores this immuneACCESS table with in-frame sequences only. Part of the clones is absent; in the studies checked, under half of the shortfall reflects unresolved V genes, and no reason is known for the rest. The sample contains fewer than 500,000 clones, approximately 88% of them found a single time. The ten largest clones represent approximately 1% of the sample. The sample was PBMCs or T cells enriched from blood (not recorded which). The receptors originated from a woman between 25 and 40 years old with acute COVID-19.

The V gene is TRBV7-3, the J gene TRBJ2-1; 10 bases fit TRBD2. The CDR3 runs to 19 residues. Germline values: CDR1 SGHTA, CDR2 FQGTGA. Losses at the gene ends were 5 bases for V and 1 base for J; bases not matched to a gene: 14. CDR3 sequence: CASSHPQRGGRGSYNEQFF. Here the CDR3 DNA reads TGTGCCAGCAGCCACCCCCAGCGGGGGGGACGGGGGTCCTACAATGAGCAGTTCTTC.

The chain has TRBV5-1 and TRBJ1-2, with D unclear. V was clipped by 5 bases and J by 5 bases, with 16 bases between them. The germline CDR1 and CDR2 sequences are SGHRS and YFSETQ. The CDR3 spans 14 residues. The CDR3 DNA reads as TGCGCCAGCAGGGGCCAGGCAGGAACGTATGGCTACACCTTC. Protein product: CASRGQAGTYGYTF.

The chain couples TRBV2 to TRBJ2-3; 7 nucleotides match TRBD2. The CDR3 is 14 amino acids. The trim removed 6 bases at V and 2 bases at J, leaving 5 bases unmatched. The germline V gene encodes CDR1 SNHLY and CDR2 FYNNEI. The CDR3 DNA is TGTGCCAGCAGCGGGGGGAGCATCACAGATACGCAGTATTTT. Translation: CASSGGSITDTQYF.

The chain joins TRBV7-6 to TRBJ2-3, with 8 bases that match TRBD2. The CDR3 totals 15 residues. CDR1 is SGHVS and CDR2 is FNYEAQ in the germline V gene. The V segment lost 3 bases and the J segment 2 bases; nucleotides outside the gene matches: 4. In DNA form, the CDR3 reads TGTGCCAGCAGCTTCAGGCGGGGGGCCACAGATACGCAGTATTTT. Amino acids: CASSFRRGATDTQYF.

V gene TRBV13 combines with J gene TRBJ1-1; D is unclear. V shed 2 bases and J shed 11 bases, with 15 bases lying between them. Per germline, CDR1 PRHDT and CDR2 FYEKMQ (reference sequence). This CDR3 comprises 13 residues. The CDR3 bases are TGTGCCAGCAGCTTATGGTTAGAGGGTTTGGCTTTCTTT. Translating gives CASSLWLEGLAFF. The full variable domain, with the rest looked up from reference TRBV13 and TRBJ1-1, is AAGVIQSPRHLIKEKRETATLKCYPIPRHDTVYWYQQGPGQDPQFLISFYEKMQSDKGSIPDRFSAQQFSDYHSELNMSSLELGDSALYFCASSLWLEGLAFFGQGTRLTVV.

Only one count was recorded for this clone. V and J are TRBV9 and TRBJ2-1; D remains ambiguous. V lost 4 bases and J 5 bases, leaving 7 bases between the germline ends. The germline CDR1 and CDR2 sequences are SGDLS and YYNGEE. The CDR3 consists of 12 residues. In nucleotides, the CDR3 is TGTGCCAGCAGCCAGAATAACAATGAGCAGTTCTTC. Protein sequence: CASSQNNNEQFF.

The V gene is TRBV7-3, the J gene TRBJ2-7, with TRBD2 matching 7 bases. V was pared by 2 bases and J by 4 bases, with 11 bases of the junction left unmatched. Germline V gene lookup returns CDR1 SGHTA and CDR2 FQGTGA. The CDR3 is 16 residues long. CDR3 coding DNA: TGTGCCAGCAGCTTAGAGCCAGCGGGAAAGAGATACGAGCAGTACTTC. Its translation: CASSLEPAGKRYEQYF.

This clone was seen only once. This rearrangement joins TRBV19 to TRBJ1-1, with D possibly being TRBD1 (5 bases). Germline V lookup: CDR1 LNHDA, CDR2 SQIVND (reference sequence). Trimming took 5 bases from V and 2 from J, leaving 9 bases between them. The CDR3 spans 13 residues. CDR3 protein: CASSDSQNTEAFF. CDR3 DNA: TGTGCCAGTAGTGACAGCCAAAACACTGAAGCTTTCTTT.

This clone was seen only once. The genes are TRBV7-6 and TRBJ2-4; 8 bases are shared with TRBD1. From germline, CDR1 is SGHVS and CDR2 FNYEAQ. The CDR3 spans 15 residues. V lost 2 bases to trimming and J lost 5 bases; unmatched junction nucleotides: 5. The CDR3, as DNA: TGTGCCAGCAGCTTATCGACAGGGGCGGAAAACATTCAGTACTTC. Amino acids: CASSLSTGAENIQYF.

J is TRBJ2-1 and V is TRBV5-1; 12 positions match TRBD1. The ends lost 8 bases at V and 6 bases at J; junction bases unmatched: 3. The germline V gene encodes CDR1 SGHRS and CDR2 YFSETQ. CDR3 length: 13 residues. The chain's CDR3 is CASGTGGVNEQFF. Here the CDR3 DNA reads TGCGCCAGTGGGACAGGGGGCGTCAATGAGCAGTTCTTC.

This clone turned up a few times. The chain links TRBV19 to TRBJ1-3; D is perhaps TRBD1 (5 bases). The germline V gene has CDR1 LNHDA and CDR2 SQIVND (reference sequence). This CDR3 region has 14 residues. V gave up 6 bases and J gave up 1 base, with 10 bases separating them. CDR3 in amino acids: CASRNQGSGNTIYF. CDR3 nucleotides: TGTGCCAGTAGAAACCAGGGTTCTGGAAACACCATATATTTT. The entire variable domain, with the rest obtained from reference TRBV19 and TRBJ1-3, is as follows: DGGITQSPKYLFRKEGQNVTLSCEQNLNHDAMYWYRQDPGQGLRLIYYSQIVNDFQKGDIAEGYSVSREKKESFPLTVTSAQKNPTAFYLCASRNQGSGNTIYFGEGSWLTVV.

With respect to this clone: Other DNA sequences in the sample encode the same CDR3. The chain has TRBV7-2 and TRBJ1-5; D gene uncertain. V gave up 3 bases and J gave up 6 bases, with 9 bases separating them. The CDR3 totals 13 residues. The germline gives CDR1 SGHTA, CDR2 FQGNSA. In DNA, the CDR3 is TGTGCCAGCAGCTTGGTAGTTGGTCAGCCCCAGCATTTT. Protein: CASSLVVGQPQHF.

This rearrangement joins TRBV20-1 to TRBJ2-2; no reliable D call. V shed 4 bases and J shed 8 bases, with 8 bases lying between them. Germline V gives CDR1 DFQATT, CDR2 SNEGSKA (reference sequence). CDR3 size: 11 residues. CDR3 nucleotide sequence: TGCAGTGCTACGGGTCCTGGGGAGCTGTTTTTT. It encodes CSATGPGELFF.

The V and J genes are TRBV12-3 or TRBV12-4 and TRBJ1-1; D remains ambiguous. This CDR3 is built from 12 residues. Trimming shortened V by 5 bases and J by 3 bases, and 7 bases separated the two germline ends. The CDR3 nucleotides read TGTGCCAGCAGTGCCGGGTACACTGAAGCTTTCTTT. The encoded protein is CASSAGYTEAFF.

A word on this clone: Different DNA sequences within this sample yield the same CDR3. The chain recombines TRBV7-2 with TRBJ1-3; possible D gene TRBD1, 6 bases. Germline V gene data show CDR1 as SGHTA and CDR2 as FQGNSA. The V end lost 1 base, the J end lost 0 bases, and 7 bases lay between the germline ends. This CDR3 region has 15 residues. The CDR3, as DNA: TGTGCCAGCAGCTTAGTACAGGGCTCTGGAAACACCATATATTTT. Protein product: CASSLVQGSGNTIYF.

The gene calls are TRBV6-2 or TRBV6-3 and TRBJ2-7; 10 nucleotides agree with TRBD1. With 5 bases clipped from V and 0 bases from J, the junction kept 7 bases outside the gene matches. CDR3 length equals 16 residues. CDR1 and CDR2 from the germline V gene are MNHEY and SVGEGT. The CDR3, as DNA: TGTGCCAGCAGTCGAGCGGGACAGGGGAGCTCCTACGAGCAGTACTTC. Its translation: CASSRAGQGSSYEQYF.

V gene TRBV6-5 combines with J gene TRBJ2-5; 7 bases fit TRBD1. V shed 6 bases, J shed 4 bases, and the junction held 11 bases outside the gene matches. CDR3 length equals 15 residues. CDR1 is MNHEY, CDR2 SVGAGI, per germline. This CDR3 reads CASRRMTGQAETQYF. CDR3 in DNA: TGTGCCAGCAGGAGAATGACAGGGCAGGCAGAGACCCAGTACTTC.